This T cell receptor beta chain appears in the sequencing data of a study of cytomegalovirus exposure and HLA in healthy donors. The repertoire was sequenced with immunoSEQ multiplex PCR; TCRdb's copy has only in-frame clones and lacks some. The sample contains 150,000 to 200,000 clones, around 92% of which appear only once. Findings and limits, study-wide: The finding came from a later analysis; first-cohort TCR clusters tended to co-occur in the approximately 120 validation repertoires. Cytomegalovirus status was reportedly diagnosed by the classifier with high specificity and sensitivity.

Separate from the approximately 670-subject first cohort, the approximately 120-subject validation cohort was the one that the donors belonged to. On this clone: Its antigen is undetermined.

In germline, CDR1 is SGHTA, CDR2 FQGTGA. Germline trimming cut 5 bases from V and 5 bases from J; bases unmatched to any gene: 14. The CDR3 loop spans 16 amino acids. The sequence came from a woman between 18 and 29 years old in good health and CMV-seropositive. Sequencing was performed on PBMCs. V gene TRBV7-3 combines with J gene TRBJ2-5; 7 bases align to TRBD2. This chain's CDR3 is CASSRSTGGVGETQYF. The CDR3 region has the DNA TGTGCCAGCAGCCGGAGCACGGGAGGAGTGGGCGAGACCCAGTACTTC.